The 8 T cell receptor beta chains given below trace back to one sample, sequenced in a study of beta chain features in type 1 diabetes. Study-level findings and limits: TCRB CDR3s from Type 1 diabetes patients were moderately but significantly shorter in all four CD4+ subsets.

All of the isolated RNA was reverse transcribed, so expressed TCRB transcripts were sequenced. The method was immunoSEQ multiplex PCR; TCRdb's version includes in-frame clones alone and lacks a portion of them. Among 150,000 to 200,000 clones, 9% to 10% were seen once, and the ten largest hold 0.65% to 0.9%. These receptors lack a known antigen. Sequencing used central memory CD4+ T cells from blood. The receptors shown here come from a young woman with type 1 diabetes.

The rearrangement links TRBV19 to TRBJ1-3; D unclear. Germline assignment: CDR1 LNHDA and CDR2 SQIVND (reference sequence). The CDR3 length is 15 residues. V dropped 7 bases and J dropped 3 bases, with 16 bases sitting between them. CDR3 nucleotides: TGTGCCAGTATCATCGGTCCGGGATTTGGAAACACCATATATTTT. It yields the protein CASIIGPGFGNTIYF.

The sample holds a few counts of this clone. V usage is TRBV19 and J usage is TRBJ1-2; 9 bases are shared with TRBD1. CDR3 length: 15 residues. CDR1 is LNHDA and CDR2 is SQIVND in the germline V gene (reference sequence). The V and J ends lost 6 bases and 6 bases, in that order; junction bases with no gene match: 11. CDR3 nucleotides: TGTGCCAGTAGCGATGGACAGGGGCAGATGGATGGCTACACCTTC. Translating it yields CASSDGQGQMDGYTF.

The V gene is TRBV19, the J gene TRBJ2-1, with TRBD2 matching 8 bases. This CDR3 region has 15 residues. V dropped 6 bases and J dropped 2; count of bases not matched to a gene: 6. Germline V gives CDR1 LNHDA, CDR2 SQIVND (reference sequence). In DNA form, the CDR3 reads TGTGCCAGTAGCCTCATAGCGGGAACCTACAATGAGCAGTTCTTC. Translated, it gives CASSLIAGTYNEQFF.

This clone occurred a few times. V usage is TRBV9 and J usage is TRBJ1-1; 9 nucleotides align to TRBD1. The germline gives CDR1 SGDLS, CDR2 YYNGEE. J lost 3 bases, V lost 2 bases, and 5 bases had no gene match. The CDR3 has 15 residues. The CDR3 nucleotides are TGTGCCAGCAGCGTCGGGACAGGGCCGCACACTGAAGCTTTCTTT. Its protein product is CASSVGTGPHTEAFF.

The rearrangement links TRBV19 to TRBJ2-2; D call uncertain. This CDR3 has 12 residues. Germline V lookup: CDR1 LNHDA, CDR2 SQIVND (reference sequence). Trimming took off 1 base at V and 6 bases at J, with 3 bases between the two ends. CDR3: CASSIVAGELFF. The CDR3 bases are TGTGCCAGTAGTATAGTAGCCGGGGAGCTGTTTTTT.

The chain has TRBV28 and TRBJ2-5, with unresolved D. The V gene lost 5 bases and the J gene lost 2 bases, with 9 bases spanning the gap. The CDR3 length is 13 residues. Looked up from germline, CDR1 is MDHEN and CDR2 is SYDVKM. The DNA for the CDR3 is TGTGCCAGCAGTGTCATCGGTCAAGAGACCCAGTACTTC. Translating it yields CASSVIGQETQYF.

This clone was seen only a few times. The J gene is TRBJ1-1, the V gene TRBV19; D is uncertain. There are 15 residues in the CDR3. Germline V gene lookup returns CDR1 LNHDA and CDR2 SQIVND (reference sequence). Trimming left V 3 bases short and J 2 bases short, with 13 bases between. The chain's CDR3 is CASSIPAQLNTEAFF. The CDR3 region has the DNA TGTGCCAGTAGTATCCCTGCACAGCTTAACACTGAAGCTTTCTTT. Full variable domain (missing parts from reference TRBV19 and TRBJ1-1): DGGITQSPKYLFRKEGQNVTLSCEQNLNHDAMYWYRQDPGQGLRLIYYSQIVNDFQKGDIAEGYSVSREKKESFPLTVTSAQKNPTAFYLCASSIPAQLNTEAFFGQGTRLTVV.

CDR3 in DNA: TGTGCCAGCAGCTCCCGGGACAGGGTTGGTGGCTACACCTTC. Protein sequence: CASSSRDRVGGYTF. The chain carries TRBV9 and TRBJ1-2, with 9 bases that match TRBD1. The CDR3 sequence is 14 residues long. The germline V gene has CDR1 SGDLS and CDR2 YYNGEE. Unmatched junction bases numbered 8, after V lost 4 bases and J lost 7 bases. Together with reference TRBV9 and TRBJ1-2, the CDR3 gives the full variable domain: DSGVTQTPKHLITATGQRVTLRCSPRSGDLSVYWYQQSLDQGLQFLIQYYNGEERAKGNILERFSAQQFPDLHSELNLSSLELGDSALYFCASSSRDRVGGYTFGSGTRLTVV.